These 6 T cell receptor beta chains were all obtained from the same sample, sequenced in a study of CD8+CD57+ T cells in acquired aplastic anemia. Patients chosen for sequencing had shown CD8+CD57+ cell expansion by flow cytometry. Genomic DNA provided the template from which TCR beta VDJ and CDR3 profiles were obtained. TCRdb re-derived calls from the reads in MiXCR, one entry per CDR3 protein. The sample lists a few hundred thousand distinct CDR3 sequences, approximately 86% occurring once. The sample comprised sorted CD4+, CD8+, or CD8+CD57+ T cells (not recorded which) from PBMCs. Receptors were obtained from a human donor with aplastic anemia.

As concerns this clonotype: One junction end disagrees with the germline gene, perhaps due to a read error. The V call is TRBV9, the J call TRBJ2-3; D perhaps matches TRBD1 (5 bases). The V gene's germline CDR1 is SGDLS and CDR2 YYNGEE. The CDR3 is 15 amino acids. This chain's CDR3 is CASSLDSAVTNTQYF. For the CDR3, the DNA is TGTGCCAGCAGCTTAGACAGCGCCGTCACAAATACACAGTATTTT.

This clonotype was seen ten or more times. Here the CDR3 omits its conserved ending phenylalanine or tryptophan, so a read error is the likely source. The DNA is omitted, as the CDR3 cannot be located on it reliably, and the CDR3 follows TCRdb's listing. The V and J genes are TRBV7-8 and TRBJ2-2; no DNA check was done on the table's D call, TRBD2. The CDR3 is 12 residues long, ends included. Germline CDR1 and CDR2: SGHVS and FQNEAQ. This chain's CDR3 is CASSLAGGPDTQ.

As concerns this clonotype: The junction departs from the called germline gene at one end, perhaps through a read error. The chain is built from TRBV9 and TRBJ2-1, with D unclear. Germline V gene sequence: CDR1 SGDLS, CDR2 YYNGEE. The CDR3 runs to 14 residues. CDR3 sequence reads: CAGSVYQYSNKQLF. The CDR3 bases are TGTGCCGGCAGCGTATACCAGTACTCCAACAAGCAGCTCTTC.

The rearrangement links TRBV9 to TRBJ2-5, with D perhaps assigned TRBD1 or TRBD2 (5 bases each). There are 14 residues in the CDR3. CDR1 SGDLS and CDR2 YYNGEE come from the germline V gene. Deletions cut 3 bases from V and 12 bases from J, with 21 bases between. CDR3 amino acids: CASSAGNIQDTEYF. The CDR3 nucleotides read TGTGCCAGCAGCGCCGGGAACATTCAGGACACCGAGTACTTC.

With respect to this clonotype: One end of the junction is discordant with germline, which a read error may explain. This chain links TRBV7-3 with TRBJ2-1; a possible D gene is TRBD1 (6 bases). CDR1 and CDR2 from the germline V gene are SGHTA and FQGTGA. The CDR3 is 15 amino acids. CDR3 DNA: TGTGCCAGCAGCATAGGGGGAGAAACCGATACGCAGCATTTCTTC. Translated, it gives CASSIGGETDTQHFF.

As concerns this clonotype: This may arise from a read error, as a much more abundant clone is one base away. The chain employs TRBV7-9 and TRBJ1-4; D ambiguous. The V gene's germline CDR1 is SEHNR and CDR2 FQNEAQ (reference sequence). This CDR3 region has 14 residues. CDR3 bases: TGTGCCAGCAGCCAGGTGGGCGGAAACGGTCAGGATGAGTTT. Translating gives CASSQVGGNGQDEF.